The 12 T cell receptor beta chains below all came from one sample that was sequenced in a study of T cell clonotyping in hematopoietic cell transplantation. Clones were sequenced by immunoSEQ multiplex PCR, and TCRdb holds only the in-frame ones, with some missing. The sample records tens of thousands of clones, around 96% being singletons. The sample's time point: recipient sample about 28 days before transplant, after cytoreduction. The material was peripheral blood mononuclear cells, obtained before stem cell transplant. These receptors were taken from a woman between 45 and 65 years old with acute myeloid leukemia. Some clones in this sample may be carry-over from other donors' samples.

V gene TRBV19 combines with J gene TRBJ1-2, with D perhaps TRBD1 (6 bases). Germline values: CDR1 LNHDA, CDR2 SQIVND (reference sequence). The germline V and J ends were trimmed by 10 bases and 4 bases, with 25 bases remaining between them. This CDR3 comprises 16 residues. The CDR3 loop is CATRRGYRESVYGYTF. The CDR3 DNA reads TGTGCCACCCGAAGGGGGTACAGGGAGTCAGTCTATGGCTACACCTTC.

The chain recombines TRBV19 with TRBJ2-7; D unclear. Germline lookup yields CDR1 LNHDA and CDR2 SQIVND (reference sequence). Trimming pared 10 bases from V and 7 bases from J, leaving 23 bases between. The CDR3 contains 14 residues. CDR3 sequence: CATRSVHGNGEQYF. As DNA, the CDR3 is TGTGCCACCCGCTCGGTCCATGGGAATGGTGAGCAGTACTTC.

The rearrangement joins TRBV25-1 to TRBJ2-3; 7 nucleotides line up with TRBD1. After removal of 3 bases from V and 4 bases from J, the junction contained 4 bases not matched to a gene. The CDR3 sequence is 14 residues long. Per germline, CDR1 MGHDK and CDR2 SYGVNS. This chain's CDR3 is CASSELQGSDTQYF. As DNA, the CDR3 is TGTGCCAGCAGTGAGCTACAGGGGTCAGATACGCAGTATTTT.

V is TRBV5-4 and J is TRBJ1-2; D unclear. Germline assignment: CDR1 SGHNT and CDR2 YYREEE (reference sequence). The CDR3 spans 15 residues. Trimming pared 0 bases from V and 8 bases from J, leaving 17 bases between. CDR3 in DNA: TGTGCCAGCAGCTTGGTTAGCTCGGGTTCGTGGGGCTACACCTTC. Translated, it gives CASSLVSSGSWGYTF.

This rearrangement joins TRBV29-1 to TRBJ1-1, with 8 bases identical to TRBD1. This CDR3 is built from 11 residues. V shed 4 bases and J 5 bases; nucleotides not matched to a gene: 0. Germline lookup yields CDR1 SQVTM and CDR2 ANQGSEA. This CDR3 reads CSVGQGTEAFF. Here the CDR3 DNA reads TGCAGCGTTGGACAGGGGACTGAAGCTTTCTTT.

The rearrangement links TRBV4-1 to TRBJ1-1; D perhaps matches TRBD1 (6 bases). The V end lost 3 bases, the J end lost 11 bases, and 19 bases lay between the germline ends. Germline V gene sequence: CDR1 MGHRA, CDR2 YSYEKL. This CDR3 spans 14 amino acids. DNA of the CDR3: TGCGCCAGCAGCCAGGCCGACAGGTCAACAGATGCTTTCTTT. It codes for CASSQADRSTDAFF.

This clone was counted once. The chain carries TRBV5-1 and TRBJ2-7; either TRBD1 or TRBD2 may fit D (5 bases each). CDR3 length equals 13 residues. In germline, CDR1 is SGHRS, CDR2 YFSETQ. The V gene lost 3 bases and the J gene lost 6 bases, with 13 bases spanning the gap. For the CDR3, the DNA is TGCGCCAGCAGCTCGGGGCAGTCTCTCGAGCAGTACTTC. Protein product: CASSSGQSLEQYF.

The chain recombines TRBV7-2 with TRBJ2-3; the D is unclear. This CDR3 has 14 amino acids. With 0 bases removed from V and 3 bases from J, the gap between germline ends came to 7 bases. Germline CDR1 reads SGHTA; CDR2 reads FQGNSA. CDR3 in amino acids: CASSLAQKTDTQYF. DNA of the CDR3: TGTGCCAGCAGCTTAGCGCAGAAAACAGATACGCAGTATTTT. Based on the CDR3 plus reference TRBV7-2 and TRBJ2-3, the full variable domain is GAGVSQSPSNKVTEKGKDVELRCDPISGHTALYWYRQSLGQGLEFLIYFQGNSAPDKSGLPSDRFSAERTGGSVSTLTIQRTQQEDSAVYLCASSLAQKTDTQYFGPGTRLTVL.

This chain links TRBV2 with TRBJ2-7; D gene ambiguous. The V end lost 8 bases, the J end lost 5 bases, and 13 bases lay between the germline ends. CDR1 is SNHLY and CDR2 is FYNNEI in the germline V gene. The CDR3 is 12 residues long. The chain's CDR3 is CASGLLRNEQYF. The CDR3 region has the DNA TGTGCCAGCGGGCTCCTCCGGAACGAGCAGTACTTC. Full variable domain (missing parts from reference TRBV2 and TRBJ2-7): EPEVTQTPSHQVTQMGQEVILRCVPISNHLYFYWYRQILGQKVEFLVSFYNNEISEKSEIFDDQFSVERPDGSNFTLKIRSTKLEDSAMYFCASGLLRNEQYFGPGTRLTVT.

The chain carries TRBV28 and TRBJ2-6, with D perhaps TRBD1 (5 bases). In germline, CDR1 is MDHEN, CDR2 SYDVKM. Trimming pared 5 bases from V and 1 base from J, leaving 15 bases between. The CDR3 covers 17 residues. The CDR3 here is CASSRGMGSSGANVLTF. The DNA of the CDR3 is TGTGCCAGCAGTAGGGGTATGGGCTCTTCTGGGGCCAACGTCCTGACTTTC.

The DNA for the CDR3 is TGCGCCAGCAGCTGGACAGGGGGCTCGGATCGCGAGCAGTACTTC. This codes for CASSWTGGSDREQYF. The rearrangement uses TRBV5-1 and TRBJ2-7; TRBD1 matches at 11 bases. V shed 3 bases and J 6 bases; nucleotides not matched to a gene: 8. The CDR3 is 15 amino acids. CDR1 SGHRS and CDR2 YFSETQ come from the germline V gene. Supplemented by reference TRBV5-1 and TRBJ2-7, the full variable domain reads KAGVTQTPRYLIKTRGQQVTLSCSPISGHRSVSWYQQTPGQGLQFLFEYFSETQRNKGNFPGRFSGRQFSNSRSEMNVSTLELGDSALYLCASSWTGGSDREQYFGPGTRLTVT.

CDR3 in amino acids: CASREPGRVGYGYTF. The CDR3 DNA reads TGCGCCAGCAGGGAGCCAGGGCGGGTTGGCTATGGCTACACCTTC. The rearrangement uses TRBV4-1 and TRBJ1-2; D perhaps matches TRBD1 (5 bases). The CDR3 length is 15 residues. V was trimmed by 6 bases and J by 4 bases, leaving 18 bases between them. Germline V gives CDR1 MGHRA, CDR2 YSYEKL.